These 5 T cell receptor beta chains were all obtained from the same sample, sequenced in a study of tumor and adjacent non-tumor tissue in lung cancer. No cell sorting was done before RNA was extracted from the tissue. The library came from three nested PCR rounds adapted from ARM-PCR protocols. MiXCR, applied by TCRdb to the multiplex PCR reads, yields one record per CDR3 protein. The sample contains over 60,000 distinct CDR3 sequences, 80% to 85% of which appear only once. Sequenced: lung tumor tissue. Every receptor here comes from a woman aged 45-65 years with non-small cell lung cancer.

For this clonotype: Relative to the germline gene, one junction end is altered; a read error may explain this. This chain connects TRBV7-8 to TRBJ2-7; D might be TRBD1 (6 bases). The CDR3 runs to 15 residues. Germline values: CDR1 SGHVS, CDR2 FQNEAQ. The CDR3 is CVSSLVPGQSYEQYF. CDR3 bases: TGTGTCAGCAGCTTAGTTCCCGGACAGTCCTACGAGCAGTACTTC.

The rearrangement joins TRBV12-3 or TRBV12-4 to TRBJ2-7; no clear D. The V gene lost 6 bases and the J gene lost 3 bases, with 12 bases spanning the gap. The CDR3 has 13 residues. This chain's CDR3 is CASSTDVVYEQYF. CDR3 nucleotide sequence: TGTGCCAGCAGCACTGATGTCGTCTACGAGCAGTACTTC.

J is TRBJ2-4 and V is TRBV28, with 7 bases fitting TRBD1. Per the germline V gene, CDR1 is MDHEN and CDR2 is SYDVKM. The CDR3 runs 14 residues. CDR3 loop: CASSLPDRSTPQYF. The CDR3 coding sequence is TGTGCTAGTAGCCTCCCGGACAGGTCCACCCCACAGTACTTC.

As concerns this clonotype: Because the CDR3 is missing its conserved closing phenylalanine or tryptophan, this is likely a read error. It is unclear where the CDR3 begins or ends on the DNA, so no DNA is shown, and the CDR3 is as TCRdb lists it. The V call is TRBV20-1, the J call TRBJ2-5; TRBD1 is the table's D call and was not checked against the DNA. The germline CDR1 and CDR2 sequences are DFQATT and SNEGSKA (reference sequence). The CDR3 has 15 residues if both end residues are counted. CDR3 protein: CSAIRDRVGQETQYL.

This clonotype was recorded once. Its ends do not fully match the called genes, so a read error is possible. The chain couples TRBV4-1 to TRBJ2-1; 7 nucleotides match TRBD1. This CDR3 is built from 16 residues. CDR1 is MGHRA, CDR2 YSYEKL, per germline. The CDR3 DNA reads TGCGACAGCAGCCACGCTACGCCGACAGGGACGAGCGAGCAGTCCTTC. It codes for CDSSHATPTGTSEQSF.